The clone carrying this T cell receptor (beta chain) came up a few times. In germline, CDR1 is SGHDN, CDR2 FVKESK. V lost 1 base, J lost 5 bases, and 3 bases stayed unmatched. This CDR3 is built from 14 residues. These data are taken from a study of blood T cell repertoires in COVID-19. Across the whole study: The United States, Italy and Spain provided the acute and convalescent COVID-19 samples. The analysed material was cDNA or gDNA that came from T cells, B-cell-depleted T cells, or PBMCs.

Per the study methods: Counts of nucleated cells, estimated from reference gene primer amplification, were obtained. Profiling relied on immunoSEQ multiplex PCR, and the TCRdb table lists in-frame clones only, not all of them. D and trimming come from the DNA, and the V and J calls and clone size come from that table. The sample lists about 170,000 clones, about 83% occurring once. The clonotype comes from a woman between 65 and 79 years old who had recovered from COVID-19. Sequencing was performed on peripheral blood. This sequence joins TRBV14 and TRBJ2-5; the match to TRBD2 covers 8 bases. CDR3 loop: CASSQAQREETQYF. The CDR3, as DNA: TGTGCCAGCAGCCAAGCGCAGCGGGAGGAGACCCAGTACTTC.